This T cell receptor (beta chain) appears in the sequencing data of a study of response to subunit inactivated influenza vaccine (dated by TCRdb to 2016 to 2019). At the level of the whole study: Deep quantitative profiling of the T cell receptor repertoire was used in the study to follow responses to a trivalent subunit inactivated influenza vaccine. Study-wide conclusions, independent of this receptor: The authors suggested that each seasonal influenza vaccination may recruit only a limited number of new T cells.

There are 13 amino acids in the CDR3, from cysteine to phenylalanine inclusive. CDR3 DNA is the only sequence kept; it has 39 bases, read in frame from the first base. The V end loses 7 bases and the J end loses 2 bases, and a stretch of 12 bases separates them. Sequences LGHDT (CDR1) and YNNKEL (CDR2) are obtained from the germline V gene (reference sequence). The protocol used for the library was RT-PCR. These reads were obtained on an Illumina HiSeq 2500. TCRdb reprocessing: public reads trimmed at Q25 with fastp, clones called with MiXCR, in-frame beta chains kept. Merged by CDR3 protein, the rows form single entries marked with the most common genes and DNA. This sample is represented by 650,000 to 800,000 distinct CDR3 sequences; around 20% of them were singletons. The top ten clones comprise approximately 11% of the sample. Concerning this clonotype: There is no known antigen for this receptor. Base qualities were left out, and no much larger clone turns up one base away.

Recombination joined TRBV3-1 with TRBJ2-7, with a weak D call of TRBD2 (6 bases match). The sequenced sample was PBMCs from blood, obtained 4 to 6 days after vaccination. This receptor was identified in a man between 50 and 59 years old who received an inactivated influenza vaccine. Donor details come from another sample of the same person, matched by shared clones. The CDR3 reads as follows: CASNSAGTYEQYF. The DNA reads as follows: TGTGCCAGCAACTCGGCGGGAACCTACGAGCAGTACTTC.